The present T cell receptor (beta chain) was sequenced within a study of T cell responses to AZD1222 COVID-19 vaccine. Whole-study findings and limits: The study identified only a handful of AZD1222 recipients as seropositive at baseline. Once two AZD1222 doses were given, Spike-specific TCR breadth and depth went up. Per reports, nearly half of all spike-specific TCRs target regions that are unmutated in variants. Distributed over spike, vaccine-associated CD4 TCRs predominated at 160-218 and 743-854.

On this clone: Its specificity is unknown.

Generated by immunoSEQ multiplex PCR, the TCRdb table keeps only in-frame clones and is missing some. The sample contains 90,000 to 140,000 clones, roughly 82% of which appear only once. The material sequenced was peripheral blood, taken on day 0 of AZD1222 vaccination. The TCR was taken from an adult in good health.

This CDR3 is CASSGTDHTDTQYF. CDR3 bases: TGTGCCAGCAGCGGGACAGACCACACAGATACGCAGTATTTT. This chain uses TRBV6-5 with TRBJ2-3; TRBD1 aligns across 7 bases. Germline lookup yields CDR1 MNHEY and CDR2 SVGAGI. CDR3 length equals 14 residues. With 6 bases clipped from V and 2 bases from J, the junction kept 5 bases outside the gene matches.